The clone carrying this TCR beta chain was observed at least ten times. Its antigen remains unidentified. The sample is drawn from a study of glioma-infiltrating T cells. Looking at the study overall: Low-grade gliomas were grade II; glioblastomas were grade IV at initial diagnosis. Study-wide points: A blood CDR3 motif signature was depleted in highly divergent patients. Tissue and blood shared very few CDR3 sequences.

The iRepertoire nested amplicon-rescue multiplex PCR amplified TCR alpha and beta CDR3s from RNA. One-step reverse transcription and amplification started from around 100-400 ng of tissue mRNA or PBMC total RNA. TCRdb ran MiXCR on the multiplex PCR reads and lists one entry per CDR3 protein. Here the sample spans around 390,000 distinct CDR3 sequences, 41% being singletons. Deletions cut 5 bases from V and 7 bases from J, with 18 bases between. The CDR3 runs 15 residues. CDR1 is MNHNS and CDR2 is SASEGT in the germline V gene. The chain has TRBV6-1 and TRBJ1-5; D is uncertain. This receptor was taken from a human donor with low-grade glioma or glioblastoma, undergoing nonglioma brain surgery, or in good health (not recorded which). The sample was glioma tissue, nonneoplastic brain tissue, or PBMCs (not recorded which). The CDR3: CASSKGRQRNQPQHF. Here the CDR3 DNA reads TGTGCCAGCAGTAAAGGGCGCCAACGGAACCAGCCCCAGCATTTT.